This TCR beta chain was observed in a study of blood T cells in healthy people across ages. The overall study: In model experiments, template switching was able to capture about one barcoded beta molecule for every two T cells that were present. Study-level findings and limits: Naive CD4+ cells and diversity were both higher in long-lived donors than in aged donors.

With respect to this clonotype: Antigen: not known.

CDR1 is LGHNA and CDR2 is YSLEER in the germline V gene. Trimming removed 0 bases at V and 6 bases at J, with 7 bases between. The CDR3 consists of 13 residues. A second PCR of 7 to 11 cycles used a sample-barcoded 5' primer and a J-beta primer mix. TCRdb called the 5' RACE reads again in MiXCR, with one record for every CDR3 protein. This table has some 370,000 distinct CDR3 sequences, 45% to 60% appearing once. The rearrangement links TRBV4-3 to TRBJ2-3; D unresolved. The sequenced sample consisted of blood. The sequence was obtained from a man between 60 and 75 years old in good health. CDR3 sequence (DNA): TGCGCCAGCAGCCAAGAGCTCCCGGATACGCAGTATTTT. It codes for CASSQELPDTQYF.